This T cell receptor beta chain was identified during a study of blood T cell repertoires in COVID-19. Overall study: The cDNA or gDNA used as material had been derived from T cells, B-cell-depleted T cells, or PBMCs.

Authors' analysis steps: Estimation of nucleated cell counts was performed using reference gene primer amplification. Clones were sequenced by immunoSEQ multiplex PCR, and TCRdb holds only the in-frame ones, with some missing. V, J and clone size derive from that table, while D and trimming were established from the DNA sequence. The table includes about 59,000 clones, roughly 85% detected once. The germline V gene encodes CDR1 SNHLY and CDR2 FYNNEI. V was pared by 5 bases and J by 4 bases, with 17 bases between. The CDR3 is 15 residues long. This clonotype was sampled from a human donor in a cohort sampled during active COVID-19. The chain has TRBV2 and TRBJ1-2; D may be TRBD1 (6 bases). Source material: peripheral blood. In DNA, the CDR3 is TGTGCCAGCAGTTATCTGCCGACAGGAGTCTATGGCTACACCTTC. Residues: CASSYLPTGVYGYTF.